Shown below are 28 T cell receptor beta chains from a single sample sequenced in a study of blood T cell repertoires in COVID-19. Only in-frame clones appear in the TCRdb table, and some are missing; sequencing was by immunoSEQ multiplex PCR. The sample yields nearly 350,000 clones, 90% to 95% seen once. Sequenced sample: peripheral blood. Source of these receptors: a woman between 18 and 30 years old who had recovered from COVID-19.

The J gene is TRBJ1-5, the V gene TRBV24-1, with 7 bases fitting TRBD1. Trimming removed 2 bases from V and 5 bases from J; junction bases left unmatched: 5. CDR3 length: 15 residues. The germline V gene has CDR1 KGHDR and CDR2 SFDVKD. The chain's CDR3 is CATSDSGTADQPQHF. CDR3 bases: TGTGCCACCAGTGATTCCGGGACAGCCGATCAGCCCCAGCATTTT.

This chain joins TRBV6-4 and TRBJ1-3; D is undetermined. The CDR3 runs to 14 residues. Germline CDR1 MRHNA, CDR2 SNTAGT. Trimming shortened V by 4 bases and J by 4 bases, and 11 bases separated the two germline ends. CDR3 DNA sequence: TGTGCCAGCAGTGGGCCCCCTCCGGGAAACACCATATATTTT. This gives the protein CASSGPPPGNTIYF.

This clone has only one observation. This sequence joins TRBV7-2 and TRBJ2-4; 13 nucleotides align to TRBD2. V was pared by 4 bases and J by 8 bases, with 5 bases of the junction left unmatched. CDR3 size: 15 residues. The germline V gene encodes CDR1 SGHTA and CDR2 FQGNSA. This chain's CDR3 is CASSSTSGRAYIQYF. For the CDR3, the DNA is TGTGCCAGCAGCTCTACTAGCGGGAGGGCGTACATTCAGTACTTC.

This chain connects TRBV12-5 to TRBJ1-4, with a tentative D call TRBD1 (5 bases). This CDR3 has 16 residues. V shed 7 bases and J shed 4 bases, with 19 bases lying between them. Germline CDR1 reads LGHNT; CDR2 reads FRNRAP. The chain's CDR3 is CASARRGVGGNEKLFF. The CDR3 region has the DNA TGTGCTAGTGCCCGGAGGGGCGTTGGTGGTAATGAAAAACTGTTTTTT.

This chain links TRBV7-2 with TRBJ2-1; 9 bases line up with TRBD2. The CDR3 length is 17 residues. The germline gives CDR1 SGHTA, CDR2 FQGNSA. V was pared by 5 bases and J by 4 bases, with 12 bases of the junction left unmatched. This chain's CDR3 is CASSHGGGLARYNEQFF. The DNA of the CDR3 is TGTGCCAGCAGCCACGGAGGGGGACTAGCTCGGTACAATGAGCAGTTCTTC.

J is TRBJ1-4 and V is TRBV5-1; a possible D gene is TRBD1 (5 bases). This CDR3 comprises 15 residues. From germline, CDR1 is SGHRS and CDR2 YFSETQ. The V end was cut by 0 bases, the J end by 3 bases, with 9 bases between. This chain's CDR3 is CASSLGAGPNEKLFF. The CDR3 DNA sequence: TGCGCCAGCAGCTTGGGGGCAGGGCCTAATGAAAAACTGTTTTTT.

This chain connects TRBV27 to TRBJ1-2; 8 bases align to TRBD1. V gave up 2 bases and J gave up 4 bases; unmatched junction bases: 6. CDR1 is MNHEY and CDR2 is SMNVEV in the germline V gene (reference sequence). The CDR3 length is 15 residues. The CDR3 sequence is CASSLGAGTGYGYTF. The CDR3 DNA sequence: TGTGCCAGCAGTTTAGGGGCCGGGACAGGCTATGGCTACACCTTC.

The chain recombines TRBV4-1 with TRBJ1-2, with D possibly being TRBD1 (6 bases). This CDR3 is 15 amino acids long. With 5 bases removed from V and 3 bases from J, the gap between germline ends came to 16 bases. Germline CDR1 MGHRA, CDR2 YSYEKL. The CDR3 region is CASSVGQPYDYGYTF. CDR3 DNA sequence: TGCGCCAGCAGCGTAGGACAGCCCTATGACTATGGCTACACCTTC.

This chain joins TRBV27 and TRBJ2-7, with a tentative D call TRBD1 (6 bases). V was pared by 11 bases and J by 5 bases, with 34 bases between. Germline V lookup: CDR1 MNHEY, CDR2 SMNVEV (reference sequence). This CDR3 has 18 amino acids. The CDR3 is CAPTPPRLQGGGSDEQYV. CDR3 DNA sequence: TGTGCCCCAACGCCCCCGAGACTACAGGGTGGGGGTTCGGACGAGCAGTACGTC.

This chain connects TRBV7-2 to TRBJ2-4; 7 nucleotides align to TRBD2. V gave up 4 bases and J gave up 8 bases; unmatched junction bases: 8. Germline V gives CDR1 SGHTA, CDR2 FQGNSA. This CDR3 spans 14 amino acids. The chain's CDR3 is CASSSLARPDIQYF. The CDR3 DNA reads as TGTGCCAGCAGCTCACTAGCGCGTCCTGACATTCAGTACTTC.

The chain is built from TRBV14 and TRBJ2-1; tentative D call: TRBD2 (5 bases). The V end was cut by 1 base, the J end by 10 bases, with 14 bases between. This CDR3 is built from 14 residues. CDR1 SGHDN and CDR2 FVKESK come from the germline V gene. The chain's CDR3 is CASSQVVREYEQFF. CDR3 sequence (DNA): TGTGCCAGCAGCCAAGTAGTTCGGGAATACGAGCAGTTCTTC.

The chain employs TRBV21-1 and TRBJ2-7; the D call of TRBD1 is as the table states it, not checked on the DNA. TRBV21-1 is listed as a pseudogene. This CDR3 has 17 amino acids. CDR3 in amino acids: CASSKNPSTGHLYEQYV. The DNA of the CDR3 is TGTGCCAGCAGCAAAAATCCCTCAACGGGACATCTCTACGAGCAGTACGTC.

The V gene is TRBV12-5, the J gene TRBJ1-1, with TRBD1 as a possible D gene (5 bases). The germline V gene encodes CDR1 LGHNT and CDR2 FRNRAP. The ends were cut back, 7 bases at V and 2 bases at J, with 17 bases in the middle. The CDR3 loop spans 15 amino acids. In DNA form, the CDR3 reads TGTGCTAGTGCCAACCAGCAGGGATCAAACACTGAAGCTTTCTTT. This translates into CASANQQGSNTEAFF.

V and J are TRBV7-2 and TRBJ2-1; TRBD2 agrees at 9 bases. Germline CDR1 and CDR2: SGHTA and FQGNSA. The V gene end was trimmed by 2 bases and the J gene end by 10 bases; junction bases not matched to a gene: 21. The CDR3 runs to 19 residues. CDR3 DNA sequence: TGTGCCAGCAGCTTAATCATTAGCTGGGCGGCTAGCGGGAACCGAGAGCAGTTCTTC. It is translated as CASSLIISWAASGNREQFF.

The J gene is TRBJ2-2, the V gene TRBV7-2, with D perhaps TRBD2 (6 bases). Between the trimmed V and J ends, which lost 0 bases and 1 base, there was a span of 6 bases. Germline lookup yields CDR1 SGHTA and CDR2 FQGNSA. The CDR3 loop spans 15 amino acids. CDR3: CASSLASGNTGELFF. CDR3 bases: TGTGCCAGCAGCTTAGCTAGCGGGAACACCGGGGAGCTGTTTTTT.

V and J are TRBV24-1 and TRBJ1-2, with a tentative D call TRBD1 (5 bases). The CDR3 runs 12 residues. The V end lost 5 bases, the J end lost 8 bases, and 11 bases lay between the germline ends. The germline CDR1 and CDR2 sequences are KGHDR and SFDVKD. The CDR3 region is CATSGTGGGYTF. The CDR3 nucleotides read TGTGCCACCAGTGGTACGGGGGGGGGCTACACCTTC.

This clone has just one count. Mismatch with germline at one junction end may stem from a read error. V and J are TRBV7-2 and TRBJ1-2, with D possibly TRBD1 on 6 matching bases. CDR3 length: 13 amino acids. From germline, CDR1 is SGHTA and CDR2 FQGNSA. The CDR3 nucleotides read TGTGCCAGCAGCTTATTCCCGGCTGCAGGGGCTGTCTTC. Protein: CASSLFPAAGAVF.

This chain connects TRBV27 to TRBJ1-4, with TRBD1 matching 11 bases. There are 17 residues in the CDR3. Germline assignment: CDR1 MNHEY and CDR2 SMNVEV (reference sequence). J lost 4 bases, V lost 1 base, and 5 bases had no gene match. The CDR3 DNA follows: TGTGCCAGCAGTTTATGGGGACAGGGGGTCGGTAATGAAAAACTGTTTTTT. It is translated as CASSLWGQGVGNEKLFF.

This chain's CDR3 is CASSLGTGNEKLFF. For the CDR3, the DNA is TGCGCCAGCTCCCTAGGGACAGGGAATGAAAAACTGTTTTTT. V gene TRBV10-2 combines with J gene TRBJ1-4; 9 bases match TRBD1. Trimming cost V 8 bases and J 5 bases; bases outside gene matches: 6. Germline lookup yields CDR1 WSHSY and CDR2 SAAADI. This CDR3 spans 14 amino acids.

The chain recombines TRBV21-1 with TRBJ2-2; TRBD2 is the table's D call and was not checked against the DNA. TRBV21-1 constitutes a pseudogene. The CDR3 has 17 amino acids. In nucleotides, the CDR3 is TGTGCCAGCAGCAAAGGGTGTAGCGGGAGATCCACCGGGGAGCTGTTTTTT. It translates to CASSKGCSGRSTGELFF.

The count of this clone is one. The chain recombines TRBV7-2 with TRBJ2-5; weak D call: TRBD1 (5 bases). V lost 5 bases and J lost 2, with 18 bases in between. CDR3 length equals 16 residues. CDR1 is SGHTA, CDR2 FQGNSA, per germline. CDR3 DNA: TGTGCCAGCAGCCGCGACGAAGGTAGGGGACAAGAGACCCAGTACTTC. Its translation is CASSRDEGRGQETQYF.

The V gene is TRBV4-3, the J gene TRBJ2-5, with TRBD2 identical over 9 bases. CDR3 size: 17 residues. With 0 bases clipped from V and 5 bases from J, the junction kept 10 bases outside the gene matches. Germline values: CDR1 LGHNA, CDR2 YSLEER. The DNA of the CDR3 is TGCGCCAGCAGCCAAGACGTAGTAGCGGGAGTAACCGAGACCCAGTACTTC. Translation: CASSQDVVAGVTETQYF.

The DNA of the CDR3 is TGTGCCTGGAGTGCCCGGAACGGGGGCTACACCTTC. This encodes CAWSARNGGYTF. The rearrangement uses TRBV30 and TRBJ1-2; D remains unclear. V gave up 1 base and J gave up 8 bases, with 11 bases separating them. From germline, CDR1 is GTSNPN and CDR2 SVGIG (reference sequence). The CDR3 covers 12 residues.

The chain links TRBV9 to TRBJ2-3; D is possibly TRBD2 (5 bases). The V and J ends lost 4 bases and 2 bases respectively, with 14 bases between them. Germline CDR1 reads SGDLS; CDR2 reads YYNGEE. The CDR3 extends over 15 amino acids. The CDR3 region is CASSQEAPITDTQYF. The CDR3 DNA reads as TGTGCCAGCAGCCAGGAGGCCCCCATCACAGATACGCAGTATTTT.

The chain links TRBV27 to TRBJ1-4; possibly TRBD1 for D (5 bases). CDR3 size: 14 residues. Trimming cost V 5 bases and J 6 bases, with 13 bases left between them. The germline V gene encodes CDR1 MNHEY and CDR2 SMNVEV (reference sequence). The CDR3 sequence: CASSAGFSDEKLFF. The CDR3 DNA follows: TGTGCCAGCAGTGCAGGGTTCTCCGATGAAAAACTGTTTTTT.

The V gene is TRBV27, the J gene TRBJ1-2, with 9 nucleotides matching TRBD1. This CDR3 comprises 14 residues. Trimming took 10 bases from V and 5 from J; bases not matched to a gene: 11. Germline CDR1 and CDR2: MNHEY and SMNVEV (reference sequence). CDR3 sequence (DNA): TGTGCCATCACTCGACCCGGGACAGGGTATGGCTACACCTTC. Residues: CAITRPGTGYGYTF.

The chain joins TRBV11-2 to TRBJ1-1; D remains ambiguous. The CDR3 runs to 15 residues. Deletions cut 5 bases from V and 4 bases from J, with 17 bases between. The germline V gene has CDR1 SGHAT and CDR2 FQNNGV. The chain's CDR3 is CASSPNGGRGTEAFF. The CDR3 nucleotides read TGTGCCAGCAGCCCAAACGGAGGGCGAGGCACTGAAGCTTTCTTT.

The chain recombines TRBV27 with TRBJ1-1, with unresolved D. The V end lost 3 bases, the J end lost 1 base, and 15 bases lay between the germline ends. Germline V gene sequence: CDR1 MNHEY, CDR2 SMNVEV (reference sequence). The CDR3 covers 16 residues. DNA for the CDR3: TGTGCCAGCAGTTTTATTTCTCCTCCGGGGAACACTGAAGCTTTCTTT. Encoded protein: CASSFISPPGNTEAFF.